This T cell receptor (beta chain) was sequenced in a study of spatial heterogeneity in lung cancer. Study-level points and caveats: Tumor mutation count correlated with how many alpha and beta TCRs expanded intratumorally.

All TCR cDNA molecules were individually tagged with a unique molecular identifier. TCRdb processed the 5' RACE reads anew with MiXCR; each CDR3 protein has one entry. The sample contains about 11,000 distinct CDR3 sequences, 4.5% to 5.5% of which appear only once. There are 12 residues in the CDR3. Germline V lookup: CDR1 MNHEY, CDR2 SVGEGT. Trimming took 4 bases from V and 5 from J, leaving 8 bases between them. Documented time point: sample taken at primary tumor resection. No cell sorting; template was whole RNA from tumor, lung tissue or PBMC. There are a few counts of this clonotype. Its antigen remains unidentified.

The chain has TRBV6-2 or TRBV6-3 and TRBJ2-5; the D call may be TRBD1 or TRBD2 (5 bases each). The clonotype comes from a male donor with early-stage non-small cell lung cancer. The specimen was lung tumor tissue, collected at surgery. The CDR3 here is CASSSGAETQYF. CDR3 coding DNA: TGTGCCAGCAGTTCCGGGGCGGAGACCCAGTACTTC.